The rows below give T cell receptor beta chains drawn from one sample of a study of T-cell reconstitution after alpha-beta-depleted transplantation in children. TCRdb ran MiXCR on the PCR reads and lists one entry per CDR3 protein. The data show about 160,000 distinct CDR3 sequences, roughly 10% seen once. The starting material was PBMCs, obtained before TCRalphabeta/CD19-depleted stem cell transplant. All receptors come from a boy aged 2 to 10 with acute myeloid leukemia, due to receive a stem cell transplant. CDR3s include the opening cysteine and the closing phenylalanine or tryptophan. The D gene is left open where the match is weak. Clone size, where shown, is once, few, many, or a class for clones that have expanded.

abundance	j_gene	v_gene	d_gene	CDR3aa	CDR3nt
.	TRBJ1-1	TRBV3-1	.	CASSQAPQGGTEAFF	TGTGCCAGCAGCCAAGCACCACAGGGAGGAACTGAAGCTTTCTTT
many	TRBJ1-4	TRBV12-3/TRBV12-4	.	CASSNSGIEKLFF	TGTGCCAGCAGTAATAGTGGGATCGAAAAACTGTTTTTT
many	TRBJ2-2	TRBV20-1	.	CSARDLGSNTGELFF	TGCAGTGCTAGAGATTTAGGGTCCAACACCGGGGAGCTGTTTTTT
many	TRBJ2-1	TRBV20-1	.	CSAPDVSISSYNEQFF	TGCAGTGCTCCGGACGTCAGTATATCCTCCTACAATGAGCAGTTCTTC
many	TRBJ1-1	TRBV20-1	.	CSARGAGPNTEAFF	TGCAGTGCTAGGGGCGCTGGGCCCAACACTGAAGCTTTCTTT
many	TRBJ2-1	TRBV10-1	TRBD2	CASSPGLAGYYNEQFF	TGCGCCAGCAGCCCGGGACTAGCGGGCTACTACAATGAGCAGTTCTTC
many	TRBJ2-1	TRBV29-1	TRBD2	CSVYTGLINEQFF	TGCAGCGTATATACGGGACTAATCAATGAGCAGTTCTTC
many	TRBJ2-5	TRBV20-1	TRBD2	CSANLAGAYRGAQYF	TGCAGTGCTAACCTAGCGGGGGCCTATCGGGGGGCCCAGTACTTC
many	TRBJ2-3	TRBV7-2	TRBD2	CASSLTSGGPGEYF	TGTGCCAGCAGCTTGACTAGCGGGGGGCCCGGGGAGTATTTT
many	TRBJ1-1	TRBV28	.	CASRPWSQGNTEAFF	TGTGCCAGCAGGCCCTGGAGTCAGGGGAACACTGAAGCTTTCTTT
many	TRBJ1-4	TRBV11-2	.	CASSRTHRADEKLFF	TGTGCCAGCAGCCGAACACACAGGGCCGATGAAAAACTGTTTTTT
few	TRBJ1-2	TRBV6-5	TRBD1	CASSYDGTEVYGYTF	TGTGCCAGCAGTTACGACGGGACAGAGGTTTATGGCTACACCTTC
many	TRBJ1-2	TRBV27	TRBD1	CASSLRGQGFGYTF	TGTGCCAGCAGTTTAAGGGGACAGGGCTTTGGCTACACCTTC
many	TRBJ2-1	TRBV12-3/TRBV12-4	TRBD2	CASRSLAGSSYNEQFF	TGTGCCAGCAGGTCCTTAGCGGGATCCTCCTACAATGAGCAGTTCTTC
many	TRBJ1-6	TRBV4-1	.	CASSQDSGEDSPLHF	TGCGCCAGCAGCCAAGATTCCGGGGAAGATTCACCCCTCCACTTT
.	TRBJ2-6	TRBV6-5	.	CASSSYRGANVLTF	TGTGCCAGCAGTTCATACAGGGGGGCCAACGTCCTGACTTTC
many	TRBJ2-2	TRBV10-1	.	CASSESGMRELFF	TGCGCCAGCAGTGAGTCTGGCATGCGGGAGCTGTTTTTT
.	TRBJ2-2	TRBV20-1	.	CSASRTSNTGELFF	TGCAGTGCTAGTCGAACTTCGAACACCGGGGAGCTGTTTTTT
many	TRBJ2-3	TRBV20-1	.	CSARDSGSSDTQYF	TGCAGTGCTAGAGATAGCGGAAGTTCAGATACGCAGTATTTT
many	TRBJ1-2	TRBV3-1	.	CASSQEGQGPHGYTF	TGTGCCAGCAGCCAAGAAGGCCAGGGACCGCATGGCTACACCTTC
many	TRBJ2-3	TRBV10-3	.	CAISGRGQFGTDTQYF	TGTGCCATCAGCGGGAGGGGACAGTTCGGCACAGATACGCAGTATTTT
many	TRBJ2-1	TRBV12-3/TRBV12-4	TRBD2	CASSLGTSRDEQFF	TGTGCCAGCAGTCTCGGGACTAGCCGGGATGAGCAGTTCTTC
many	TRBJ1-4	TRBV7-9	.	CASSLAGTTEKLFF	TGTGCCAGCAGCTTAGCGGGGACAACTGAAAAACTGTTTTTT
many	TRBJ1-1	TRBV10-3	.	CAISEPSRQAFF	TGTGCCATCAGTGAGCCGTCCCGGCAAGCTTTCTTT
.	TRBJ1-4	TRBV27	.	CASSPHWRAIHEKLFF	TGTGCCAGCAGTCCCCACTGGAGGGCGATTCATGAAAAACTGTTTTTT
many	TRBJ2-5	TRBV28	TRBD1	CASSLPRTGQETQYF	TGTGCCAGCAGTTTACCCCGGACAGGACAAGAGACCCAGTACTTC
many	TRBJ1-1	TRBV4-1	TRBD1	CASSQVGQAKTEAFF	TGCGCCAGCAGCCAAGTGGGACAGGCCAAAACTGAAGCTTTCTTT
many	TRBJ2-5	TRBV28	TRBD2	CASSLSAGGQETQYF	TGTGCCAGCAGTTTATCTGCGGGAGGGCAAGAGACCCAGTACTTC
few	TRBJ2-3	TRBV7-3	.	CASSPEMADTQYF	TGTGCCAGCAGCCCCGAGATGGCAGATACGCAGTATTTT
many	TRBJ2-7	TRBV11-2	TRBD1	CASSRQTGALQYF	TGTGCCAGCAGTCGACAAACAGGGGCACTGCAGTACTTC
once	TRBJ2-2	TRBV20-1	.	CSAGRAYTGELFF	TGCAGTGCCGGACGGGCGTACACCGGGGAGTTGTTTTTT
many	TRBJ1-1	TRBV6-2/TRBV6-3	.	CASTGLNTEAFF	TGTGCCAGCACAGGGCTGAACACTGAAGCTTTCTTT
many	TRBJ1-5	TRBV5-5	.	CASSSLDNNQPQHF	TGTGCCAGCAGCTCCTTGGACAACAATCAGCCCCAGCATTTT
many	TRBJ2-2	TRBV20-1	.	CSARETTSTGELFF	TGCAGTGCTAGAGAGACTACTTCCACCGGGGAGCTGTTTTTT
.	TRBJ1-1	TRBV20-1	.	CSARDYGDLNTEAFF	TGCAGTGCTAGAGACTACGGGGACCTGAACACTGAAGCTTTCTTT
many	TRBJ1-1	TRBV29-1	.	CSVDRGGRNDTEAFF	TGCAGCGTTGACAGGGGCGGGAGGAATGACACTGAAGCTTTCTTT
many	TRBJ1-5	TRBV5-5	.	CASSLNSNQPQHF	TGTGCCAGCAGCTTAAATAGCAATCAGCCCCAGCATTTT
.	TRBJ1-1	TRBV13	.	CACSGGPNTEAFF	TGTGCCTGTTCCGGGGGACCAAACACCGAAGCTTTCTTT
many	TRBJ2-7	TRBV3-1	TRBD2	CASSVAGHSYEQYF	TGTGCCAGCAGCGTAGCGGGCCATTCCTACGAGCAGTACTTC
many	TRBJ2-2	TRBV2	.	CASKFLAEGELFF	TGTGCCAGCAAGTTCCTAGCCGAGGGGGAGCTGTTTTTT
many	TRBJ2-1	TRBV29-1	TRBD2	CSALGAGGFF	TGCAGCGCATTAGGGGCGGGGGGGTTCTTC
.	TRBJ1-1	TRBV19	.	CASTDFRGNMNTEAFF	TGTGCCAGTACCGACTTCAGAGGAAACATGAACACTGAAGCTTTCTTT
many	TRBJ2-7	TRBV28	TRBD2	CASSLGGGAYEQYF	TGTGCCAGCAGTTTAGGGGGGGGGGCCTACGAGCAGTACTTC
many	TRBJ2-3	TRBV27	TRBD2	CASQVSALAGAWFPDTQYF	TGTGCCAGTCAAGTTTCAGCACTAGCGGGGGCCTGGTTCCCAGATACGCAGTATTTT